This TCR beta chain originates from a study of blood T cell repertoires in COVID-19. Study-level background: PBMCs, B-cell-depleted T cells, or T cells were the source of the cDNA or gDNA that made up the material.

Original handling: Using reference gene primer amplification, nucleated cell counts were estimated. The method was immunoSEQ multiplex PCR; TCRdb's version includes in-frame clones alone and lacks a portion of them. Clone size and the V and J calls come from that table; the DNA yielded D and trimming. The data hold some 330,000 clones, with over 80% observed a single time. Participant age was about 18 to 89 years, and participants resided in 24 US areas. Participant-reported clinical history was the basis for cohort assignment. Germline values: CDR1 DFQATT, CDR2 SNEGSKA (reference sequence). The CDR3 has 13 residues. The V segment lost 4 bases and the J segment 5 bases; nucleotides outside the gene matches: 2.

Material for sequencing was PBMCs or T cells enriched from blood (not recorded which). The chain is built from TRBV20-1 and TRBJ1-6, with 7 bases identical to TRBD1. The clonotype was recovered from a man aged 25 to 40 who had recovered from COVID-19. The DNA for the CDR3 is TGCAGTGCTATTGACAGGGATAATTCACCCCTCCACTTT. Its protein is CSAIDRDNSPLHF.